This passage covers 3 T cell receptor beta chains from one sample sequenced in a study of T cells in Graves' hyperthyroidism and ophthalmopathy. Using RNA transcripts as the source, TCR beta CDR3 regions were amplified. HTBI primers were used for first-round RT-PCR of the TCR CDR3. TCRdb re-derived calls from the multiplex PCR reads in MiXCR, one entry per CDR3 protein. The sample carries approximately 400,000 distinct CDR3 sequences, around an eighth recorded once. Source material: blood. These receptors came from a man aged 45-65 years with Graves' ophthalmopathy.

At least ten counts were recorded for this clonotype. The chain combines TRBV2 with TRBJ2-5; tentative D call: TRBD1 (5 bases). V was trimmed by 2 bases and J by 0 bases, leaving 10 bases between them. The CDR3 length is 15 residues. From germline, CDR1 is SNHLY and CDR2 FYNNEI. CDR3 bases: TGTGCCAGCAGTGAATCGGTGACAGACCAAGAGACCCAGTACTTC. Translation gives CASSESVTDQETQYF.

This clonotype has just a few counts. This chain uses TRBV5-6 with TRBJ2-7; 9 nucleotides line up with TRBD1. Germline CDR1 reads SGHDT; CDR2 reads YYEEEE. J gave up 3 bases and V 2 bases, and 3 bases lay outside the gene matches. The CDR3 sequence is 14 residues long. In DNA form, the CDR3 reads TGTGCCAGCAGCTTCGGGACAGGGATCTACGAGCAGTACTTC. Translating it yields CASSFGTGIYEQYF.

The sample holds a few counts of this clonotype. The V gene is TRBV20-1, the J gene TRBJ2-3, with unresolved D. In germline, CDR1 is DFQATT, CDR2 SNEGSKA (reference sequence). The V gene lost 1 base and the J gene lost 0 bases, with 11 bases spanning the gap. CDR3 length: 15 amino acids. CDR3 nucleotides: TGCAGTGCTAGAGGTCCTAGGCAAAGCACAGATACGCAGTATTTT. Its translation is CSARGPRQSTDTQYF.